This TCR beta chain was profiled in a study of PD-L1 blockade in urothelial cancer. Time point meaning: peripheral blood 6 weeks after treatment start. The CDR3 runs 12 residues. Germline V CDR1 and CDR2: MDHEN, SYDVKM. Trimming left V 6 bases short and J 4 bases short, with 10 bases between. Here immunoSEQ multiplex PCR was the method, and the copy in TCRdb shows in-frame clones only, minus some. The sample includes 95,000 to 130,000 clones, approximately 90% of them seen just once. The chain has TRBV28 and TRBJ2-7; D unresolved. The starting material was PBMCs, obtained around atezolizumab (anti-PD-L1) treatment. This TCR was sampled from a man between 60 and 70 years old with urothelial cancer. CDR3 region: CASSPRGYEQYF. The CDR3 nucleotides are TGTGCCAGCAGCCCACGCGGATACGAGCAGTACTTC.